The 25 T cell receptor beta chains given below trace back to one sample, sequenced in a study of blood T cell repertoires in COVID-19. TCRdb's table, derived via immunoSEQ multiplex PCR, lists solely in-frame clones and lacks some. This sample has around 110,000 clones, with more than 70% found just once. Sequencing used peripheral blood. These receptors all stem from a man aged 40-49 years with active or convalescent COVID-19.

The V gene is TRBV19, the J gene TRBJ2-3, with D hard to call. The CDR3 is 13 amino acids. Germline CDR1 LNHDA, CDR2 SQIVND (reference sequence). The V and J ends lost 1 base and 4 bases respectively, with 6 bases between them. CDR3: CASSIVSSDTQYF. The CDR3, as DNA: TGTGCCAGTAGTATAGTGAGCTCAGATACGCAGTATTTT.

The chain has TRBV5-1 and TRBJ1-2, with 8 bases lining up with TRBD1. Trimming cost V 0 bases and J 3 bases; bases outside gene matches: 1. The germline V gene encodes CDR1 SGHRS and CDR2 YFSETQ. The CDR3 has 14 residues. This chain's CDR3 is CASSLGQGYYGYTF. The DNA of the CDR3 is TGCGCCAGCAGCTTGGGACAGGGGTACTATGGCTACACCTTC.

The chain uses TRBV5-1 and TRBJ2-7, with D perhaps matching TRBD2 (6 bases). Trimming took 3 bases from V and 0 from J, leaving 10 bases between them. CDR1 is SGHRS, CDR2 YFSETQ, per germline. The CDR3 is made up of 14 amino acids. This CDR3 reads CASSSGTFSYEQYF. For the CDR3, the DNA is TGCGCCAGCAGCTCCGGGACTTTCTCCTACGAGCAGTACTTC.

CDR3 coding DNA: TGTGCCAGTAGTATTAAGGGACAGGGGTGGCAGCCCCAGCATTTT. Amino acids: CASSIKGQGWQPQHF. The chain employs TRBV19 and TRBJ1-5; 10 bases fit TRBD1. Germline CDR1 and CDR2: LNHDA and SQIVND (reference sequence). The CDR3 totals 15 residues. Trimming cost V 3 bases and J 7 bases; bases outside gene matches: 6.

The rearrangement links TRBV28 to TRBJ1-2; D might be TRBD1 (5 bases). Germline assignment: CDR1 MDHEN and CDR2 SYDVKM. Deletions cut 6 bases from V and 4 bases from J, with 12 bases between. The CDR3 loop spans 13 amino acids. In nucleotides, the CDR3 is TGTGCCAGCAGCCCTAGGGGAACCTATGGCTACACCTTC. This gives the protein CASSPRGTYGYTF.

The J gene is TRBJ2-3, the V gene TRBV7-2; D ambiguous. V was cut by 5 bases and J by 6 bases, with 12 bases left in between. CDR1 is SGHTA and CDR2 is FQGNSA in the germline V gene. The CDR3 is made up of 13 amino acids. CDR3: CASSAPAADTQYF. CDR3 DNA sequence: TGTGCCAGCAGCGCGCCTGCCGCGGATACGCAGTATTTT.

The V gene is TRBV27, the J gene TRBJ2-5; a possible D gene is TRBD1 (5 bases). Germline V gene sequence: CDR1 MNHEY, CDR2 SMNVEV (reference sequence). The CDR3 extends over 14 amino acids. V lost 2 bases and J lost 6, with 13 bases in between. CDR3: CASSLSRQGQTQYF. Written as DNA, the CDR3 is TGTGCCAGCAGTTTAAGTAGGCAGGGTCAGACCCAGTACTTC.

This clone was recorded once. The chain has TRBV5-1 and TRBJ2-3; 12 nucleotides agree with TRBD2. This CDR3 contains 14 residues. Germline V gene lookup returns CDR1 SGHRS and CDR2 YFSETQ. Trimming cost V 5 bases and J 5 bases; bases outside gene matches: 3. CDR3 region: CASRRTSGKDTQYF. The CDR3 DNA reads as TGCGCCAGCAGGAGGACTAGCGGGAAAGATACGCAGTATTTT.

CDR3 loop: CATRNDRPGQSEQFF. The CDR3 coding sequence is TGTGCCACCAGGAACGACCGTCCGGGACAGAGTGAGCAGTTCTTC. V gene TRBV24-1 combines with J gene TRBJ2-1, with 7 bases matching TRBD1. The CDR3 sequence is 15 residues long. Germline values: CDR1 KGHDR, CDR2 SFDVKD. Losses at the gene ends were 7 bases for V and 9 bases for J; bases not matched to a gene: 14.

The J gene is TRBJ2-7, the V gene TRBV5-4; weak D call: TRBD1 (6 bases). Trimming stripped 4 bases from V and 1 base from J, with 15 bases between. This CDR3 region has 15 residues. Germline CDR1 SGHNT, CDR2 YYREEE (reference sequence). CDR3: CASSAHRATSYEQYF. CDR3 sequence (DNA): TGTGCCAGCAGCGCCCACAGGGCAACATCCTACGAGCAGTACTTC.

This sequence joins TRBV6-4 and TRBJ2-2; weak D call: TRBD1 (6 bases). V was clipped by 0 bases and J by 3 bases, with 8 bases between them. The CDR3 has 15 residues. Germline CDR1 MRHNA, CDR2 SNTAGT. This CDR3 is CASSDSAGDTGELFF. The CDR3, as DNA: TGTGCCAGCAGTGACTCGGCAGGGGACACCGGGGAGCTGTTTTTT.

This chain links TRBV2 with TRBJ2-1, with 10 positions matching TRBD2. The germline V gene has CDR1 SNHLY and CDR2 FYNNEI. The CDR3 length is 15 residues. The ends lost 6 bases at V and 3 bases at J; junction bases unmatched: 5. DNA of the CDR3: TGTGCCAGCAGGAGTTTAGCGGGAGGCTACAATGAGCAGTTCTTC. Protein: CASRSLAGGYNEQFF. Combining the CDR3 with reference TRBV2 and TRBJ2-1 gives the whole variable domain EPEVTQTPSHQVTQMGQEVILRCVPISNHLYFYWYRQILGQKVEFLVSFYNNEISEKSEIFDDQFSVERPDGSNFTLKIRSTKLEDSAMYFCASRSLAGGYNEQFFGPGTRLTVL.

The genes are TRBV6-2 or TRBV6-3 and TRBJ2-2; possibly TRBD1 for D (6 bases). CDR3 length equals 15 residues. The germline V gene encodes CDR1 MNHEY and CDR2 SVGEGT. V was pared by 2 bases and J by 4 bases, with 11 bases between. The CDR3 is CASSYLRTATGELFF. DNA for the CDR3: TGTGCCAGCAGTTACCTGAGGACAGCCACCGGGGAGCTGTTTTTT.

The rearrangement links TRBV7-9 to TRBJ2-7; tentative D call: TRBD1 (6 bases). The germline V gene has CDR1 SEHNR and CDR2 FQNEAQ (reference sequence). The CDR3 loop spans 12 amino acids. The V gene lost 5 bases and the J gene lost 7 bases, with 12 bases spanning the gap. CDR3 loop: CASSRWDTEQYF. CDR3 DNA: TGTGCCAGCAGCCGATGGGACACAGAGCAGTACTTC.

This clone was counted a single time. The chain has TRBV27 and TRBJ2-3; 8 bases agree with TRBD2. This CDR3 has 14 amino acids. After removal of 5 bases from V and 3 bases from J, the junction contained 4 bases not matched to a gene. Germline V lookup: CDR1 MNHEY, CDR2 SMNVEV (reference sequence). The CDR3 here is CASSQGLVTDTQYF. The DNA of the CDR3 is TGTGCCAGCAGTCAGGGACTAGTTACAGATACGCAGTATTTT.

The V call is TRBV30, the J call TRBJ1-2; possible D gene TRBD1, 6 bases. Germline V gene lookup returns CDR1 GTSNPN and CDR2 SVGIG (reference sequence). Trimming left V 3 bases short and J 6 bases short, with 11 bases between. The CDR3 consists of 12 residues. This CDR3 reads CAWSSTGHGYTF. The CDR3 nucleotides are TGTGCCTGGAGCTCTACAGGGCATGGCTACACCTTC.

This clone was observed once. The CDR3, as DNA: TGTGCCAGCAGCCAAGTGGGGACTAGCGGGAGGGCATCGGGAACAGATACGCAGTATTTT. It yields the protein CASSQVGTSGRASGTDTQYF. The chain carries TRBV3-1 (or the pseudogene TRBV3-2) and TRBJ2-3, with 16 bases lining up with TRBD2. The V gene's germline CDR1 is LGHDT and CDR2 YNNKEL (reference sequence). V lost 1 base, J lost 3 bases, and 10 bases stayed unmatched. The CDR3 runs to 20 residues.

V usage is TRBV7-2 and J usage is TRBJ1-1; unclear D gene. The germline CDR1 and CDR2 sequences are SGHTA and FQGNSA. There are 13 residues in the CDR3. V dropped 1 base and J dropped 11 bases, with 14 bases sitting between them. CDR3: CASSLVGTDLAFF. The CDR3 coding sequence is TGTGCCAGCAGCTTAGTAGGAACCGACTTGGCTTTCTTT.

This clone showed up just once. The chain combines TRBV18 with TRBJ2-1; maybe TRBD2 (5 bases). The CDR3 covers 13 residues. CDR1 KGHSH and CDR2 LQKENI come from the germline V gene. V lost 3 bases, J lost 7 bases, and 10 bases lay in between. This chain's CDR3 is CASSPGEGNEQFF. Written as DNA, the CDR3 is TGTGCCAGCTCACCGGGAGAGGGAAATGAGCAGTTCTTC.

This chain joins TRBV27 and TRBJ2-1, with 10 bases aligning to TRBD2. CDR3 length: 14 residues. V lost 7 bases and J lost 1; bases outside the gene matches: 1. Germline CDR1 is MNHEY and CDR2 is SMNVEV (reference sequence). The CDR3 spells CASTTSGSYNEQFF. As DNA, the CDR3 is TGTGCCAGCACGACTAGCGGGTCCTACAATGAGCAGTTCTTC.

The chain combines TRBV6-1 with TRBJ2-3; 7 positions match TRBD2. Germline V gene lookup returns CDR1 MNHNS and CDR2 SASEGT. The CDR3 contains 15 residues. Germline trimming cut 3 bases from V and 4 bases from J; bases unmatched to any gene: 7. The CDR3 sequence is CASSDPRGESDTQYF. As DNA, the CDR3 is TGTGCCAGCAGTGACCCTCGGGGGGAATCAGATACGCAGTATTTT.

The genes are TRBV11-2 and TRBJ1-3; no clear D gene. The V and J ends lost 1 base and 2 bases respectively, with 6 bases between them. This CDR3 has 14 amino acids. In germline, CDR1 is SGHAT, CDR2 FQNNGV. CDR3 amino acids: CASSLAGAGNTIYF. The CDR3, as DNA: TGTGCCAGCAGCTTAGCCGGGGCTGGAAACACCATATATTTT.

The chain employs TRBV19 and TRBJ1-5, with D perhaps TRBD1 (6 bases). V lost 5 bases and J 2 bases, leaving 13 bases between the germline ends. Germline V gene lookup returns CDR1 LNHDA and CDR2 SQIVND (reference sequence). The CDR3 sequence is 15 residues long. In nucleotides, the CDR3 is TGTGCCAGTAGTTTGAAGGGGGATGGCAATCAGCCCCAGCATTTT. This codes for CASSLKGDGNQPQHF. The entire variable domain, with the rest obtained from reference TRBV19 and TRBJ1-5, is as follows: DGGITQSPKYLFRKEGQNVTLSCEQNLNHDAMYWYRQDPGQGLRLIYYSQIVNDFQKGDIAEGYSVSREKKESFPLTVTSAQKNPTAFYLCASSLKGDGNQPQHFGDGTRLSIL.

For this clone: The sample has other DNA sequences that encode this CDR3 too. This chain joins TRBV9 and TRBJ2-7; 12 positions match TRBD2. The CDR3 spans 14 residues. CDR1 and CDR2 (germline): SGDLS, YYNGEE. V gave up 3 bases and J gave up 4 bases; unmatched junction bases: 2. CDR3 coding DNA: TGTGCCAGCAGCGGGGGACTAGCGGGTTACGAGCAGTACTTC. Translated: CASSGGLAGYEQYF.

The chain carries TRBV19 and TRBJ1-1; D not resolved. Deletions cut 1 base from V and 0 bases from J, with 6 bases between. This CDR3 contains 14 residues. Germline CDR1 reads LNHDA; CDR2 reads SQIVND (reference sequence). CDR3 in amino acids: CASSIGGLNTEAFF. CDR3 sequence (DNA): TGTGCCAGTAGTATAGGCGGTTTGAACACTGAAGCTTTCTTT. Combining the CDR3 with reference TRBV19 and TRBJ1-1 gives the whole variable domain DGGITQSPKYLFRKEGQNVTLSCEQNLNHDAMYWYRQDPGQGLRLIYYSQIVNDFQKGDIAEGYSVSREKKESFPLTVTSAQKNPTAFYLCASSIGGLNTEAFFGQGTRLTVV.